The 27 T cell receptor beta chains below all came from one sample that was sequenced in a study of control samples from healthy donors and cancer patients. TCRdb's copy holds only in-frame clones and misses some; the assay was immunoSEQ multiplex PCR. The sample carries under 200,000 clones, roughly 88% recorded once. The sample comprised blood. Receptors were obtained from a woman younger than 45 in good health.

The V and J genes are TRBV2 and TRBJ1-2; possible D gene TRBD1, 5 bases. Trimming stripped 7 bases from V and 6 bases from J, with 9 bases between. The CDR3 sequence is 11 residues long. Germline CDR1 and CDR2: SNHLY and FYNNEI. CDR3 residues: CASTRGDGYTF. As DNA, the CDR3 is TGTGCCAGCACCAGAGGGGATGGCTACACCTTC.

The chain carries TRBV12-1 and TRBJ2-5; the D call of TRBD2 is as the table states it, not checked on the DNA. TRBV12-1 is recorded as a pseudogene. There are 14 residues in the CDR3. CDR3 in amino acids: CASSPGTSIKTQYF. The CDR3 bases are TGTGCCAGCAGCCCCGGGACTAGCATAAAGACCCAGTACTTC.

The chain links TRBV7-9 to TRBJ2-5, with 9 positions matching TRBD2. This CDR3 spans 15 amino acids. The junction had 9 bases not matched to a gene; V was cut back by 5 bases and J by 5 bases. Germline values: CDR1 SEHNR, CDR2 FQNEAQ (reference sequence). The CDR3 spells CASSTLGGRGETQYF. The CDR3 nucleotides are TGTGCCAGCAGCACCCTGGGCGGGAGGGGTGAGACCCAGTACTTC.

The gene calls are TRBV6-5 and TRBJ1-1; 8 bases align to TRBD1. V shed 2 bases and J 10 bases; nucleotides not matched to a gene: 0. Germline CDR1 MNHEY, CDR2 SVGAGI. This CDR3 contains 11 residues. CDR3 DNA: TGTGCCAGCAGTTACCAGGGGGCAGCTTTCTTT. Its translation is CASSYQGAAFF.

Written as DNA, the CDR3 is TGTGCCAGCAGCCTAGGTGGCTACACCTTC. This gives the protein CASSLGGYTF. The V call is TRBV7-9, the J call TRBJ1-2; D is unresolved. Per germline, CDR1 SEHNR and CDR2 FQNEAQ (reference sequence). The V end was cut by 5 bases, the J end by 7 bases, with 5 bases between. CDR3 size: 10 residues.

The chain carries TRBV10-3 and TRBJ1-3; D ambiguous. This CDR3 comprises 17 residues. In germline, CDR1 is ENHRY, CDR2 SYGVKD. V was cut by 2 bases and J by 0 bases, with 14 bases left in between. For the CDR3, the DNA is TGTGCCATCAGTGAGCCCGACACATCCAGCTCTGGAAACACCATATATTTT. Protein sequence: CAISEPDTSSSGNTIYF.

V is TRBV6-5 and J is TRBJ2-5; the D gene could be TRBD1 or TRBD2 (5 bases each). The CDR3 spans 13 residues. V was cut by 11 bases and J by 3 bases, with 16 bases left in between. The germline V gene has CDR1 MNHEY and CDR2 SVGAGI. The CDR3 nucleotides are TGTGCCCTAGGGGACCCGGCCAAAGAGACCCAGTACTTC. Its protein product is CALGDPAKETQYF.

As DNA, the CDR3 is TGTGCCATCAGTCCCCCCGGCGAGAATGAGCAGTTCTTC. Amino acids: CAISPPGENEQFF. The chain links TRBV10-3 to TRBJ2-1, with D hard to call. V was shortened by 5 bases and J by 7 bases, with 12 bases between the two germline ends. This CDR3 is 13 amino acids long. Looked up from germline, CDR1 is ENHRY and CDR2 is SYGVKD.

The chain carries TRBV11-2 and TRBJ2-5; either TRBD1 or TRBD2 may fit D (5 bases each). V was shortened by 2 bases and J by 5 bases, with 15 bases between the two germline ends. Germline V gene lookup returns CDR1 SGHAT and CDR2 FQNNGV. This CDR3 spans 15 amino acids. This CDR3 reads CASSLLRGAGETQYF. The CDR3, as DNA: TGTGCCAGCAGCTTACTCCGAGGGGCAGGGGAGACCCAGTACTTC.

The rearrangement joins TRBV27 to TRBJ1-1; tentatively, D is TRBD1 (5 bases). Germline V CDR1 and CDR2: MNHEY, SMNVEV (reference sequence). The CDR3 sequence is 13 residues long. Deletions cut 2 bases from V and 7 bases from J, with 11 bases between. CDR3 residues: CASSLGSDSEAFF. The CDR3 nucleotides are TGTGCCAGCAGTTTAGGCTCCGACAGTGAAGCTTTCTTT.

As to this clone: The identical CDR3 is also encoded by other nucleotide sequences in the sample. The chain recombines TRBV5-4 with TRBJ2-5; 8 nucleotides align to TRBD1. This CDR3 contains 14 residues. CDR1 and CDR2 from the germline V gene are SGHNT and YYREEE (reference sequence). V lost 2 bases and J lost 4; bases outside the gene matches: 4. As DNA, the CDR3 is TGTGCCAGCAGCTTACGACAGGGGTTAGAGACCCAGTACTTC. Translated, it gives CASSLRQGLETQYF.

This clone is a singleton in its sample. V gene TRBV6-2 or TRBV6-3 combines with J gene TRBJ1-1; 10 bases are a match to TRBD1. Germline CDR1 reads MNHEY; CDR2 reads SVGEGT. After removal of 6 bases from V and 6 bases from J, the junction contained 4 bases not matched to a gene. This CDR3 spans 13 amino acids. The CDR3 DNA follows: TGTGCCAGCAGGCCTGGGACAGGGGCTGAAGCTTTCTTT. It codes for CASRPGTGAEAFF.

The chain uses TRBV24-1 and TRBJ2-5, with 7 positions matching TRBD1. J gave up 2 bases and V 4 bases, and 6 bases lay outside the gene matches. This CDR3 is built from 15 residues. Germline CDR1 is KGHDR and CDR2 is SFDVKD. The CDR3 nucleotides are TGTGCCACCAGTGAAAGTGGGACAGCGCAAGAGACCCAGTACTTC. This gives the protein CATSESGTAQETQYF.

The rearrangement links TRBV28 to TRBJ1-5; weak D call: TRBD1 (5 bases). This CDR3 comprises 16 residues. V was shortened by 1 base and J by 5 bases, with 15 bases between the two germline ends. Germline V gives CDR1 MDHEN, CDR2 SYDVKM. The CDR3 sequence: CASSLSSFGTDQPQHF. In DNA form, the CDR3 reads TGTGCCAGCAGTTTATCTTCCTTCGGGACCGATCAGCCCCAGCATTTT. Based on the CDR3 plus reference TRBV28 and TRBJ1-5, the full variable domain is DVKVTQSSRYLVKRTGEKVFLECVQDMDHENMFWYRQDPGLGLRLIYFSYDVKMKEKGDIPEGYSVSREKKERFSLILESASTNQTSMYLCASSLSSFGTDQPQHFGDGTRLSIL.

The J gene is TRBJ2-5, the V gene TRBV7-8; 16 bases map to TRBD2. CDR1 and CDR2 from the germline V gene are SGHVS and FQNEAQ. J was trimmed by 2 bases and V by 4 bases; bases with no gene match: 7. The CDR3 runs 18 residues. The CDR3 spells CASSSGTSGRAGQETQYF. CDR3 coding DNA: TGTGCCAGCAGCTCCGGGACTAGCGGGAGGGCCGGGCAAGAGACCCAGTACTTC. The variable domain in full, completed from reference TRBV7-8 and TRBJ2-5, reads GAGVSQSPRYKVAKRGQDVALRCDPISGHVSLFWYQQALGQGPEFLTYFQNEAQLDKSGLPSDRFFAERPEGSVSTLKIQRTQQEDSAVYLCASSSGTSGRAGQETQYFGPGTRLLVL.

This clone was seen only once. The V and J genes are TRBV4-1 and TRBJ2-7; D is undetermined. Trimming shortened V by 1 base and J by 1 base, and 11 bases separated the two germline ends. This CDR3 spans 15 amino acids. Germline V lookup: CDR1 MGHRA, CDR2 YSYEKL. The CDR3 sequence: CASSQGRGFSYEQYF. CDR3 coding DNA: TGCGCCAGCAGCCAAGGACGAGGTTTTTCCTACGAGCAGTACTTC.

J is TRBJ2-1 and V is TRBV23-1; no clear D. TRBV23-1 falls under the ORF class, with uncertain function. The CDR3 length is 13 residues. Trimming stripped 6 bases from V and 15 bases from J, with 21 bases between. The CDR3 spells CASRVLGFLPRFF. The DNA of the CDR3 is TGCGCCAGCAGGGTGTTGGGCTTCTTGCCCCGGTTCTTC.

V gene TRBV29-1 combines with J gene TRBJ2-1, with TRBD2 identical over 9 bases. There are 13 residues in the CDR3. CDR1 is SQVTM, CDR2 ANQGSEA, per germline. V trimming: 3 bases; J trimming: 10 bases; junction bases outside the gene matches: 7. Here the CDR3 reads CSVDGLAGTEQFF. Written as DNA, the CDR3 is TGCAGCGTTGACGGGCTAGCGGGGACAGAGCAGTTCTTC.

The rearrangement links TRBV29-1 to TRBJ2-7; 7 bases are a match to TRBD1. Looked up from germline, CDR1 is SQVTM and CDR2 is ANQGSEA. V trimming: 3 bases; J trimming: 7 bases; junction bases outside the gene matches: 6. This CDR3 contains 12 residues. Written as DNA, the CDR3 is TGCAGCGTTGACGGGACAGCTGATGAGCAGTACTTC. Its translation is CSVDGTADEQYF.

The V and J genes are TRBV18 and TRBJ1-1; 9 nucleotides match TRBD1. This CDR3 comprises 15 residues. The germline CDR1 and CDR2 sequences are KGHSH and LQKENI. V was clipped by 3 bases and J by 7 bases; unmatched bases: 9. The CDR3 sequence is CASSPKTGGRVEAFF. The CDR3 DNA follows: TGTGCCAGCTCACCGAAGACAGGGGGTAGGGTTGAAGCTTTCTTT.

V is TRBV5-4 and J is TRBJ2-3, with 8 positions matching TRBD2. Trimming took 4 bases from V and 0 from J; bases not matched to a gene: 7. The germline V gene has CDR1 SGHNT and CDR2 YYREEE (reference sequence). The CDR3 covers 16 residues. The CDR3 loop is CASSLKSGRSTDTQYF. As DNA, the CDR3 is TGTGCCAGCAGCCTAAAAAGCGGGAGAAGCACAGATACGCAGTATTTT.

The V and J genes are TRBV15 and TRBJ2-3; D unresolved. From germline, CDR1 is LNHNV and CDR2 YYDKDF (reference sequence). V dropped 1 base and J dropped 1 base, with 12 bases sitting between them. The CDR3 has 16 amino acids. CDR3 residues: CATSRGLVDGTDTQYF. The CDR3 coding sequence is TGTGCCACCAGCAGAGGTCTGGTGGACGGCACAGATACGCAGTATTTT.

The chain has TRBV11-3 and TRBJ2-6; 9 nucleotides line up with TRBD2. Trimming at V came to 3 bases and at J to 0 bases, leaving 3 bases not matched to a gene. Germline V lookup: CDR1 SGHNT, CDR2 YENEEA. The CDR3 spans 17 residues. Written as DNA, the CDR3 is TGTGCCAGCAGCTTGACTAGCGGAGTCTCTGGGGCCAACGTCCTGACTTTC. Translated, it gives CASSLTSGVSGANVLTF.

V and J are TRBV30 and TRBJ1-3; D gene ambiguous. Germline-derived CDR1 and CDR2 are GTSNPN and SVGIG (reference sequence). The CDR3 runs to 13 residues. Deletions cut 0 bases from V and 0 bases from J, with 3 bases between. The CDR3 DNA reads as TGTGCCTGGAGTGTAGGCTCTGGAAACACCATATATTTT. It specifies CAWSVGSGNTIYF.

This clone was seen a few times. V gene TRBV7-9 combines with J gene TRBJ2-3, with 7 bases lining up with TRBD1. Germline V gives CDR1 SEHNR, CDR2 FQNEAQ (reference sequence). Germline trimming cut 6 bases from V and 4 bases from J; bases unmatched to any gene: 10. The CDR3 has 15 residues. In DNA form, the CDR3 reads TGTGCCAGCAGACCCATTTTACAGGGGTCAGATACGCAGTATTTT. Protein: CASRPILQGSDTQYF.

The chain recombines TRBV5-1 with TRBJ1-1; tentative D call: TRBD1 (5 bases). Trimming stripped 0 bases from V and 4 bases from J, with 10 bases between. Germline V lookup: CDR1 SGHRS, CDR2 YFSETQ. This CDR3 comprises 14 residues. This chain's CDR3 is CASSLGGGFTEAFF. DNA for the CDR3: TGCGCCAGCAGCTTGGGGGGGGGTTTCACTGAAGCTTTCTTT.

This clone occurred once. The rearrangement joins TRBV5-5 to TRBJ1-4; perhaps TRBD1 as D (5 bases). The CDR3 runs 16 residues. Germline V lookup: CDR1 SGHKS, CDR2 YYEKEE (reference sequence). V was shortened by 1 base and J by 3 bases, with 13 bases between the two germline ends. The CDR3 sequence: CASSLLKGLANEKLFF. The DNA for the CDR3 is TGTGCCAGCAGCTTGCTCAAGGGACTGGCTAATGAAAAACTGTTTTTT.